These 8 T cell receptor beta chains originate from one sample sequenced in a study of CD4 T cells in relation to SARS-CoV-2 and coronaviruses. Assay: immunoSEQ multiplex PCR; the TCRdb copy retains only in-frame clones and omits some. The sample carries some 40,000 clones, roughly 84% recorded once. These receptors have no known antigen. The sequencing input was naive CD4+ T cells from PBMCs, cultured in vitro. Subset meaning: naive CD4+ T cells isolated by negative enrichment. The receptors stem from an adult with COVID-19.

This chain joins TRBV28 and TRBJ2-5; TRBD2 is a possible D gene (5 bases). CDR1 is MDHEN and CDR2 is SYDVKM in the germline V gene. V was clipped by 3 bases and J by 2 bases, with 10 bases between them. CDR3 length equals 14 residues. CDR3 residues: CASSFFGEQETQYF. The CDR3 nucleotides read TGTGCCAGCAGTTTTTTTGGGGAGCAAGAGACCCAGTACTTC. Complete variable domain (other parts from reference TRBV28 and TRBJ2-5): DVKVTQSSRYLVKRTGEKVFLECVQDMDHENMFWYRQDPGLGLRLIYFSYDVKMKEKGDIPEGYSVSREKKERFSLILESASTNQTSMYLCASSFFGEQETQYFGPGTRLLVL.

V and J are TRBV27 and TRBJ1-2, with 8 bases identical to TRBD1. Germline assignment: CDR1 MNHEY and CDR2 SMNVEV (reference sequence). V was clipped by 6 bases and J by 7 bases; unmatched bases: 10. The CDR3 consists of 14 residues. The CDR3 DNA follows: TGTGCCAGCAGAGGATCCAGGGGGCTGGGTGGCTACACCTTC. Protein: CASRGSRGLGGYTF.

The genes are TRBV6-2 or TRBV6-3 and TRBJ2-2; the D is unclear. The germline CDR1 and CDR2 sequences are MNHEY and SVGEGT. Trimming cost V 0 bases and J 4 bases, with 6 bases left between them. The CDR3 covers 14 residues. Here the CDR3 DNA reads TGTGCCAGCAGTTACTCTGGGTTCACCGGGGAGCTGTTTTTT. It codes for CASSYSGFTGELFF.

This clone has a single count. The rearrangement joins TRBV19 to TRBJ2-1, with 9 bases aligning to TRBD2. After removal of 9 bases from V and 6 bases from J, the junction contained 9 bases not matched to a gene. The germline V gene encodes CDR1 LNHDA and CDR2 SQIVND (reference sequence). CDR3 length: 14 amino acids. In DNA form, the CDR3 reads TGTGCCAGCCAAGCTAGCGGGATAAGCAATGAGCAGTTCTTC. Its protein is CASQASGISNEQFF.

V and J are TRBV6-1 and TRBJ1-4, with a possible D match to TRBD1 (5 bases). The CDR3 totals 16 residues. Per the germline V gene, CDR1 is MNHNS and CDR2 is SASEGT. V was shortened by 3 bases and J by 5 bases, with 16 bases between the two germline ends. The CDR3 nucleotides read TGTGCCAGCAGTGACTGGTGGGGGATCCCCAATGAAAAACTGTTTTTT. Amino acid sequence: CASSDWWGIPNEKLFF.

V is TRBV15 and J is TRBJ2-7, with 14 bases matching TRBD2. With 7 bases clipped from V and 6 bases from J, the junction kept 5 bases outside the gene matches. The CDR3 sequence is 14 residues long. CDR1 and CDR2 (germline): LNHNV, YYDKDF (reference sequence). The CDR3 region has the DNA TGTGCCACCACGACTAGCGGGAGGGGGGCCGAGCAGTACTTC. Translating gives CATTTSGRGAEQYF.

Written as DNA, the CDR3 is TGCGCCAGCAGCTTGGCACCCGGACAGGGGACCTACGAGCAGTACTTC. It translates to CASSLAPGQGTYEQYF. This rearrangement joins TRBV5-1 to TRBJ2-7, with 9 bases that match TRBD1. This CDR3 has 16 amino acids. V shed 0 bases and J 2 bases; nucleotides not matched to a gene: 6. The germline CDR1 and CDR2 sequences are SGHRS and YFSETQ.

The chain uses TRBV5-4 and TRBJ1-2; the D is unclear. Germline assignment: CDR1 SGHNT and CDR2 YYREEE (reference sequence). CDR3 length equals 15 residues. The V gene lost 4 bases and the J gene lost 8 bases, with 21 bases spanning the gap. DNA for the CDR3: TGTGCCAGCAGCCCGGTCCAGGAGGGCAGGCAAGGCTACACCTTC. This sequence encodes CASSPVQEGRQGYTF.